This TCR beta chain was captured by sequencing in a study of graft-versus-host responses after intestinal transplantation (dated by TCRdb to 2020 to 2022). As for the study more broadly: Recipients received multivisceral, liver-intestinal, or isolated intestinal transplants. All recipients received anti-thymocyte globulin induction followed by maintenance tacrolimus and steroids for 3 to 4 years. Graft-versus-host and host-versus-graft alloreactive T cell clones were tracked in the graft, circulation and bone marrow after intestinal transplantation using bulk TCR-beta CDR3 sequencing. Alloreactive clones were identified by sequencing pre-transplant mixed lymphocyte reaction products and comparing these products with unstimulated pre-transplant donor and recipient T cells. Of the roughly 24 intestinal transplant recipients enrolled in the cohort, one of whom was a retransplant, a few patients without pretransplant specimens were excluded. Donor T cell macrochimerism was defined as a peak of at least 4% donor T cells among recipient peripheral blood mononuclear cells. Instead of going to the commercial service, samples from a few later patients were sequenced in-house on an Illumina MiSeq and processed with MiXCR. Results the study describes overall, beyond this receptor: In patients with donor T cell macrochimerism, the allografts had high GvH to HvG T cell clonal ratios. Early after transplant, declines in HvG clones were associated with peak levels of circulating GvH clones. The conclusions were limited by the relatively low number and heterogeneity of the intestinal transplant patients. GvH clones turned up in recipient bone marrow, with some appearing earlier in ileal mucosa or blood, a pattern consistent with an intestinal mucosal origin.

To prepare the library, the immunoSEQ multiplex PCR assay was applied. In most patients, genomic DNA was isolated using the Qiagen DNeasy Blood and Tissue Kit and sent frozen to Adaptive Biotechnologies for TCR sequencing. For most patients, high-throughput TCR-beta CDR3 sequencing of genomic DNA was performed by Adaptive Biotechnologies. The source study handled its data this way. TCR sequencing data were retrieved from Adaptive's ImmunoSEQ software for around 18 patients, whereas three other patients were processed with MiXCR and VDJtools. CD4 versus CD8 sorting errors were corrected by removing sequences found in both subsets at a frequency ratio below 5:1. Because the origin of CDR3 nucleotide sequences shared between donor and recipient could not be assigned, those sequences were removed. To be classed as alloreactive, a clone needed at least 2-fold expansion over unstimulated cells and a minimum CFSE-low frequency of 0.002% (template counts) or 0.001% (read counts). A clone was considered mappable if detected in the sequenced pre-transplant spleen, lymph node, or MLR CFSE-low populations of the donor or recipient. Cumulative frequency of alloreactive clones was calculated as a percentage of all sequences weighted by copy number. Here the immuneACCESS table is served through TCRdb, limited to in-frame sequences with V and J called. Missing clones are a known gap in these copies; in checked studies unresolved V genes cover under half, and the rest lacks a known reason. The V and J calls and clone size were taken over from that table, and D and trimming were inferred from the DNA. Present in this sample are 96,000 or so clones, about 90% of which were seen just once. The ten largest clones add up to around 0.17% of the sample.

The intended sense of this specimen's time point label: cells obtained before transplantation from donor or recipient. CD3+CD4+ and CD3+CD8+ populations were FACS-sorted from unstimulated pre-transplant donor and recipient cells taken from spleen or lymph nodes. Note on this clone: What this receptor recognizes is not known. No much larger clonotype is one base removed from it; base qualities were not supplied.

The CDR3 starts with the cysteine, ends with the phenylalanine, and has 12 residues. The sequence is cut down to CDR3 DNA, 36 bases in frame from base 1. The germline V gene provides CDR1 MDHEN and CDR2 SYDVKM. Between the V and J ends, shortened by 4 bases and 1 base respectively, the junction contains 4 bases. In this chain, TRBV28 is recombined with TRBJ1-1, with the identity of the D gene unclear. This sample comprised unstimulated CD4+ T cells sorted from spleen or lymph node cells, obtained before intestinal transplant. The sequence came from a human donor who received an intestinal transplant. The bases are TGTGCCAGCAGTTCAGGGAACACTGAAGCTTTCTTT. The encoded protein is CASSSGNTEAFF.